This T cell receptor beta chain is drawn from a study of blood T cell repertoires in COVID-19. Sequencing was performed with immunoSEQ multiplex PCR; in TCRdb, only in-frame clones are kept and a portion is missing. This sample has 310,000 or so clones, with about 85% found just once. The ends were cut back, 2 bases at V and 1 base at J, with 5 bases in the middle. CDR3 length: 13 residues. In germline, CDR1 is SGHNT, CDR2 YENEEA. As concerns this clone: Other DNA sequences in the same sample also yield this CDR3.

This chain links TRBV11-3 with TRBJ1-1; D not resolved. The origin of this receptor is a woman between 25 and 40 years old who had recovered from COVID-19. Material for sequencing was PBMCs or T cells enriched from blood (not recorded which). The CDR3 sequence is CASSLSGNTEAFF. CDR3 sequence (DNA): TGTGCCAGCAGCTTATCAGGGAACACTGAAGCTTTCTTT.